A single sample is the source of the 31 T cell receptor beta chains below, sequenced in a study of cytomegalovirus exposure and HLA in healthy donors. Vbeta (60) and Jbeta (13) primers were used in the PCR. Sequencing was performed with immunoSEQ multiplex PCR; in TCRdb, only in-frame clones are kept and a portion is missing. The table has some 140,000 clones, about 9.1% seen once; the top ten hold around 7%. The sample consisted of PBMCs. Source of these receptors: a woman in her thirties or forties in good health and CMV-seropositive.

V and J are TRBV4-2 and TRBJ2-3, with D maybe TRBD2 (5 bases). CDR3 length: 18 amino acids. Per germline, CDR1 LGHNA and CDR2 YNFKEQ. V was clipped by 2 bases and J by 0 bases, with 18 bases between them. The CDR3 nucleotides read TGTGCCAGCAGCCAAACTGCGTCCGGGGTACCTAGCACAGATACGCAGTATTTT. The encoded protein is CASSQTASGVPSTDTQYF.

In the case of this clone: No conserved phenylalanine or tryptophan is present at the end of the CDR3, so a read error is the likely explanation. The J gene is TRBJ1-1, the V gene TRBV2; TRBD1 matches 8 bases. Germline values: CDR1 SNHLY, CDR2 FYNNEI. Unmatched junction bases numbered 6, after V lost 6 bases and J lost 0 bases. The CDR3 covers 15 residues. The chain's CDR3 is CASRTGVTMNTEAFV. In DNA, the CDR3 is TGTGCCAGCAGGACAGGGGTTACAATGAACACTGAAGCTTTCGTT.

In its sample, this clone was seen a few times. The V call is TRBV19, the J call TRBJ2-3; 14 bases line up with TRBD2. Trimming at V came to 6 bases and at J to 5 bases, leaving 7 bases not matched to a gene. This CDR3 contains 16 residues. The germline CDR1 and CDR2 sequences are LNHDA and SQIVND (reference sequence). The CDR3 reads CASSSPGLAGEDTQYF. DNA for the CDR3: TGTGCCAGTAGCTCACCGGGACTAGCGGGGGAAGATACGCAGTATTTT. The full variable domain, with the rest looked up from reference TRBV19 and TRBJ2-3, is DGGITQSPKYLFRKEGQNVTLSCEQNLNHDAMYWYRQDPGQGLRLIYYSQIVNDFQKGDIAEGYSVSREKKESFPLTVTSAQKNPTAFYLCASSSPGLAGEDTQYFGPGTRLTVL.

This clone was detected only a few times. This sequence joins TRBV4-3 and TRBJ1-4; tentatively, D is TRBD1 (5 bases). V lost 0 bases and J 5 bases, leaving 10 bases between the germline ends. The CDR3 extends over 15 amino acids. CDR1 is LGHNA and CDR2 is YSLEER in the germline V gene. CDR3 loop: CASSQDDRRNEKLFF. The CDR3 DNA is TGCGCCAGCAGCCAAGATGACAGAAGGAATGAAAAACTGTTTTTT.

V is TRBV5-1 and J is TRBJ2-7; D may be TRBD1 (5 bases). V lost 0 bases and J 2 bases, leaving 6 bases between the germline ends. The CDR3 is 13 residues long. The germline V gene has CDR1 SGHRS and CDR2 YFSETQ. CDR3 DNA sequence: TGCGCCAGCAGCTTGGAGGGGACCTACGAGCAGTACTTC. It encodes CASSLEGTYEQYF.

The CDR3 DNA reads TGTGCCAGCAGCGGACCGACTAGCGGGGGGGCTAGAGAGTACTTC. Translation gives CASSGPTSGGAREYF. The V call is TRBV5-5, the J call TRBJ2-5, with 14 bases lining up with TRBD2. Germline trimming cut 4 bases from V and 12 bases from J; bases unmatched to any gene: 11. The germline V gene encodes CDR1 SGHKS and CDR2 YYEKEE (reference sequence). The CDR3 consists of 15 residues.

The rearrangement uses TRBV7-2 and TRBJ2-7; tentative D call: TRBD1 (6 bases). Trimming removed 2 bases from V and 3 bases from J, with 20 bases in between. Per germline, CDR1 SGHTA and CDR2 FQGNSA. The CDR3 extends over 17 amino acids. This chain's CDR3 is CASSLINRGQGSYEQYF. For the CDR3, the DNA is TGTGCCAGCAGCTTAATAAATAGGGGCCAGGGGAGCTACGAGCAGTACTTC.

The CDR3 DNA sequence: TGTGCCAGCAGCCAAGACGTCGGGGGGAGGGGTGGCTACACCTTC. It is translated as CASSQDVGGRGGYTF. The chain carries TRBV4-2 and TRBJ1-2; TRBD1 might be the D (5 bases). The CDR3 is made up of 15 amino acids. Per germline, CDR1 LGHNA and CDR2 YNFKEQ. V dropped 0 bases and J dropped 7 bases, with 15 bases sitting between them.

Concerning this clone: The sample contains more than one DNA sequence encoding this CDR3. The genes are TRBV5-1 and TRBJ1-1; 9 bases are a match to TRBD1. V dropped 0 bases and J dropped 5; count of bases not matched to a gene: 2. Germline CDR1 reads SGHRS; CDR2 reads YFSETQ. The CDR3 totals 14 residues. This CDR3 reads CASSLVGTGTEAFF. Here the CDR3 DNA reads TGCGCCAGCAGCTTGGTCGGGACAGGGACTGAAGCTTTCTTT.

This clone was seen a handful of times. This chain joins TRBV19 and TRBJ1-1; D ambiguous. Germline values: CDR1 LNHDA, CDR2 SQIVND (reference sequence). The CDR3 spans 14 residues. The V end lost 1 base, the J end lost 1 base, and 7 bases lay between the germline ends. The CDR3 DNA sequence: TGTGCCAGTAGTATAGTCGCGGGGAACACTGAAGCTTTCTTT. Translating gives CASSIVAGNTEAFF.

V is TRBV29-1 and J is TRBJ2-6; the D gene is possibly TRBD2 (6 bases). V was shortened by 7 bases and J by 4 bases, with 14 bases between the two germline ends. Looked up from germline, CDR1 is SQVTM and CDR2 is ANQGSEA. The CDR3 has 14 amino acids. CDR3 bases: TGCAGCGCCGCGGGACCCTCGGGGGCCAACGTCCTGACTTTC. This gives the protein CSAAGPSGANVLTF.

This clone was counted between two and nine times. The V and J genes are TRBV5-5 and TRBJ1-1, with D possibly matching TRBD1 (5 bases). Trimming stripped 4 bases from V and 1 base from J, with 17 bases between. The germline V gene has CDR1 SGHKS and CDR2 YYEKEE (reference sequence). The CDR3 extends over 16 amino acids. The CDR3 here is CASSAAPMGGNTEAFF. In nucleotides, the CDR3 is TGTGCCAGCAGCGCCGCCCCGATGGGGGGGAACACTGAAGCTTTCTTT. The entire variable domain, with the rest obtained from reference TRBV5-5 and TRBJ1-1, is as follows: DAGVTQSPTHLIKTRGQQVTLRCSPISGHKSVSWYQQVLGQGPQFIFQYYEKEERGRGNFPDRFSARQFPNYSSELNVNALLLGDSALYLCASSAAPMGGNTEAFFGQGTRLTVV.

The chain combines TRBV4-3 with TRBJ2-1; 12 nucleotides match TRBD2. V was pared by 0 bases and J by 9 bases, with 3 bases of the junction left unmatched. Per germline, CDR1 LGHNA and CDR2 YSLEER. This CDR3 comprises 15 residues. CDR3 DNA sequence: TGCGCCAGCAGCCAAGACGCTAGCGGGGGGGCTGAGCAGTTCTTC. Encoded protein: CASSQDASGGAEQFF.

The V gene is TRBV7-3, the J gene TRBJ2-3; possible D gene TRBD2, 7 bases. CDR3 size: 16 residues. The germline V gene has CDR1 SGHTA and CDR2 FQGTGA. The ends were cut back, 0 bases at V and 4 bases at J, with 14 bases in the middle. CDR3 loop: CASSLTAGAGADTQYF. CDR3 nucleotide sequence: TGTGCCAGCAGCTTAACTGCGGGGGCGGGCGCAGATACGCAGTATTTT.

CDR3 region: CASSPSRGQPQHF. The CDR3, as DNA: TGTGCCAGTAGTCCCTCGAGAGGTCAGCCCCAGCATTTT. This chain connects TRBV19 to TRBJ1-5; D unresolved. The CDR3 sequence is 13 residues long. Germline values: CDR1 LNHDA, CDR2 SQIVND (reference sequence). Trimming removed 5 bases from V and 6 bases from J, with 11 bases in between.

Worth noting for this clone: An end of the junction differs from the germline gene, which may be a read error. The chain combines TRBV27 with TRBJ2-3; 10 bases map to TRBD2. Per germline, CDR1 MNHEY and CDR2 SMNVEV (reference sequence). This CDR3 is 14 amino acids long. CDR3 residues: CAGSLLAGLGTQYF. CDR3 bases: TGTGCCGGCAGTTTACTAGCGGGGTTGGGTACGCAGTATTTT.

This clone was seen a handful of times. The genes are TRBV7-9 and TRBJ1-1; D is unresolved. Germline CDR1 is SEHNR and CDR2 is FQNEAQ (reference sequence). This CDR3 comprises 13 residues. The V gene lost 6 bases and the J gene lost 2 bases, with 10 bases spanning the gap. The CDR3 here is CASSFGLNTEAFF. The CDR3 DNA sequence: TGTGCCAGCAGTTTCGGTCTAAACACTGAAGCTTTCTTT.

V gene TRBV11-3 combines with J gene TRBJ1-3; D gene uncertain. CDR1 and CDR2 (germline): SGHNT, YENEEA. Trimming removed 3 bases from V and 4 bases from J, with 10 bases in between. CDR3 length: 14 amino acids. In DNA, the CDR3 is TGTGCCAGCAGCTTGTCGGGAGCAGGAAACACCATATATTTT. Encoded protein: CASSLSGAGNTIYF.

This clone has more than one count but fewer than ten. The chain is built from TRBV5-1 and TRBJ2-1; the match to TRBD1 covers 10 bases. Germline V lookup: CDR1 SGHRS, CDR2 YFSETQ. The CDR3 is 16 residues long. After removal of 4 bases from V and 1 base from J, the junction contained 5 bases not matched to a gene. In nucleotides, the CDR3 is TGCGCCAGCAGCGCGAGGACAGGGGGATCCTACAATGAGCAGTTCTTC. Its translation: CASSARTGGSYNEQFF.

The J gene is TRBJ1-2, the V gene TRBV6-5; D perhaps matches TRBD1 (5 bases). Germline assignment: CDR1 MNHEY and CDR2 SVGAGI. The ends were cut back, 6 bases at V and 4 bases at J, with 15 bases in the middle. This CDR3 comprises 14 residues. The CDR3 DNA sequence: TGTGCCAGCAGACAGGTGGGCAACGGCTATGGCTACACCTTC. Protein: CASRQVGNGYGYTF.

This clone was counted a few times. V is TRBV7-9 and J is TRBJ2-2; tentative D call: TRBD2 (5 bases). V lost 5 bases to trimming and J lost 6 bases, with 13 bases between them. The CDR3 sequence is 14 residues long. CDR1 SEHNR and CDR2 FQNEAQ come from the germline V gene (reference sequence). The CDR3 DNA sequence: TGTGCCAGCAGCCCGGGAAGGGCGGCCGGGGAGCTGTTTTTT. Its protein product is CASSPGRAAGELFF.

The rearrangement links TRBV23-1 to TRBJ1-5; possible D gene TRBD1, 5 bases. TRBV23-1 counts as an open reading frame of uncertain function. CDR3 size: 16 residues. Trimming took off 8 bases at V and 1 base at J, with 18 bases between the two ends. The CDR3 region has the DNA TGCGCCAGCCTCCCTACCGGAGGGGAGAGCAATCAGCCCCAGCATTTT. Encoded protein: CASLPTGGESNQPQHF.

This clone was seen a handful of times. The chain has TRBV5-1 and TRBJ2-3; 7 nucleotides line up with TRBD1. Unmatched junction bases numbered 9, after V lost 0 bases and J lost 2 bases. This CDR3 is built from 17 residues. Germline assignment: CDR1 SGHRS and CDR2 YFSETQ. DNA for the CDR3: TGCGCCAGCAGCTTGGCGGGACAGACCTCCCCCACAGATACGCAGTATTTT. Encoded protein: CASSLAGQTSPTDTQYF.

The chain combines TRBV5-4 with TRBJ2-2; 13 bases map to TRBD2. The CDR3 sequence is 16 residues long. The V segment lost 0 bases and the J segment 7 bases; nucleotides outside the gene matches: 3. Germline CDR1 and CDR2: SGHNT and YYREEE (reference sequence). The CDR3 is CASSLETSGGSGELFF. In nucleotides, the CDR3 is TGTGCCAGCAGCTTGGAGACTAGCGGGGGGAGCGGGGAGCTGTTTTTT.

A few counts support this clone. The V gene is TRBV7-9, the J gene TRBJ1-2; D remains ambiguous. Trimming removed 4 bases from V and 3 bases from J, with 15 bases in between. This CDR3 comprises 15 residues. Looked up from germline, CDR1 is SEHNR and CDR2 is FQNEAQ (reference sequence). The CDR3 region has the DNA TGTGCCAGCAGCTCCCAAGAGGCGGAGCACTATGGCTACACCTTC. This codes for CASSSQEAEHYGYTF.

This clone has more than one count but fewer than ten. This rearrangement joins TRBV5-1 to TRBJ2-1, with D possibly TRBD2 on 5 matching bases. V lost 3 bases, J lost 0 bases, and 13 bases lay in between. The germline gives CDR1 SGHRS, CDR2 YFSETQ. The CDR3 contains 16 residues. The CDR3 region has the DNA TGCGCCAGCAGCTCGCCCGGCGGGCACTCCTACAATGAGCAGTTCTTC. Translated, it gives CASSSPGGHSYNEQFF.

The CDR3 region is CASSYSTGLGQPQHF. The DNA for the CDR3 is TGTGCCAGCAGTTACTCGACAGGGCTAGGGCAGCCCCAGCATTTT. The chain recombines TRBV6-6 with TRBJ1-5; TRBD1 matches at 7 bases. Trimming removed 0 bases from V and 7 bases from J; junction bases left unmatched: 6. Germline V gives CDR1 MNHNY, CDR2 SVGAGI (reference sequence). CDR3 length: 15 amino acids.

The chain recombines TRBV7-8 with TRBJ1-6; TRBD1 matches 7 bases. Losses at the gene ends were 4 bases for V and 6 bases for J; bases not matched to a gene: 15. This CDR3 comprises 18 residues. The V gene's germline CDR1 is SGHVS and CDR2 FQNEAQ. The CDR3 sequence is CASSSRIQGVSGNSPLHF. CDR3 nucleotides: TGTGCCAGCAGCTCGCGAATTCAGGGGGTGTCAGGTAATTCACCCCTCCACTTT.

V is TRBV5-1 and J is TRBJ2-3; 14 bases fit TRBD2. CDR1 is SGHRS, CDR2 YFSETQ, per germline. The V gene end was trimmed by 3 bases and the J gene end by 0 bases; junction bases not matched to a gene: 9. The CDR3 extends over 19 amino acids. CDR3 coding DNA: TGCGCCAGCAGCTCCGGACTAGCGGGGGGCTCTTCTAGCACAGATACGCAGTATTTT. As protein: CASSSGLAGGSSSTDTQYF.

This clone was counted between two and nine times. The DNA of the CDR3 is TGTGCCAGAAGCTTTGCGGGGGGGGCCTACAATGAGCAGTTCTTC. This codes for CARSFAGGAYNEQFF. This sequence joins TRBV5-3 and TRBJ2-1; 9 bases are shared with TRBD2. TRBV5-3 is an open reading frame whose function is uncertain. This CDR3 comprises 15 residues. Trimming removed 2 bases from V and 2 bases from J; junction bases left unmatched: 2.

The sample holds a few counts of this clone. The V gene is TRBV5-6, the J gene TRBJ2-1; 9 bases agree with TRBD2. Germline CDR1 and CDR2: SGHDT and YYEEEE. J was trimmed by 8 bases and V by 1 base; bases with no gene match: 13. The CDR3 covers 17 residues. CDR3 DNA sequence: TGTGCCAGCAGCTTGCGGGATCATCCTAGCGGGGATGATGAGCAGTTCTTC. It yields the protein CASSLRDHPSGDDEQFF. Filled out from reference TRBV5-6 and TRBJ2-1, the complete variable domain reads DAGVTQSPTHLIKTRGQQVTLRCSPKSGHDTVSWYQQALGQGPQFIFQYYEEEERQRGNFPDRFSGHQFPNYSSELNVNALLLGDSALYLCASSLRDHPSGDDEQFFGPGTRLTVL.